The 28 T cell receptor beta chains reported below all come from one sample, sequenced in a study of PD-L1 blockade in urothelial cancer. The assay was immunoSEQ multiplex PCR, and TCRdb's table has in-frame clones only and misses some. Of about 29,000 clones listed, over 75% are singletons. The starting material was PBMCs, obtained around atezolizumab (anti-PD-L1) treatment. The source of these receptors is a man in his fifties with urothelial cancer.

The chain has TRBV6-1 and TRBJ2-7; TRBD1 agrees at 10 bases. Germline lookup yields CDR1 MNHNS and CDR2 SASEGT. The CDR3 consists of 15 residues. The V segment lost 3 bases and the J segment 8 bases; nucleotides outside the gene matches: 10. The CDR3 DNA is TGTGCCAGCAGTGAGAGTCGGACAGGGGGAAACAAGCAGTACTTC. This codes for CASSESRTGGNKQYF.

J is TRBJ1-4 and V is TRBV25-1, with D possibly TRBD1 on 6 matching bases. The germline gives CDR1 MGHDK, CDR2 SYGVNS. CDR3 length: 18 amino acids. Between the trimmed V and J ends, which lost 0 bases and 0 bases, there was a span of 14 bases. The DNA of the CDR3 is TGTGCCAGCAGTGAATATATGGGGGCGGGGGCAACTAATGAAAAACTGTTTTTT. This translates into CASSEYMGAGATNEKLFF.

The chain carries TRBV10-2 and TRBJ2-3, with 7 positions matching TRBD1. Germline V CDR1 and CDR2: WSHSY, SAAADI. The CDR3 has 14 residues. The junction had 3 bases not matched to a gene; V was cut back by 5 bases and J by 1 base. CDR3 residues: CASSWTGRTDTQYF. As DNA, the CDR3 is TGCGCCAGCAGTTGGACAGGCCGCACAGATACGCAGTATTTT.

V usage is TRBV5-1 and J usage is TRBJ2-7; TRBD2 might be the D (5 bases). Trimming removed 2 bases from V and 0 bases from J, with 15 bases in between. The germline CDR1 and CDR2 sequences are SGHRS and YFSETQ. This CDR3 is built from 16 residues. CDR3 in DNA: TGCGCCAGCAGCTTTAATCCAGCGGCAAACTCCTACGAGCAGTACTTC. Its protein is CASSFNPAANSYEQYF.

The chain recombines TRBV29-1 with TRBJ2-3; TRBD2 matches at 7 bases. Germline CDR1 is SQVTM and CDR2 is ANQGSEA. After removal of 7 bases from V and 15 bases from J, the junction contained 19 bases not matched to a gene. This CDR3 is 13 amino acids long. CDR3 DNA: TGCAGCGGTACCTTTGATTGGGGGGGTGTGAGTTATTTT. Its protein product is CSGTFDWGGVSYF.

This clone has a single count. This chain links TRBV5-4 with TRBJ2-7, with TRBD2 matching over 9 bases. V shed 4 bases, J shed 7 bases, and the junction held 24 bases outside the gene matches. From germline, CDR1 is SGHNT and CDR2 YYREEE (reference sequence). The CDR3 loop spans 19 amino acids. CDR3: CASSPEGGLAMGGSGEQYF. The DNA of the CDR3 is TGTGCCAGCAGCCCCGAGGGGGGACTAGCTATGGGCGGGTCGGGGGAGCAGTACTTC.

CDR3 in DNA: TGTGCCAGCAGACATCCGGGACAGGGAACCTACAATGAGCAGTTCTTC. It translates to CASRHPGQGTYNEQFF. The J gene is TRBJ2-1, the V gene TRBV11-2; 9 bases fit TRBD1. Germline-derived CDR1 and CDR2 are SGHAT and FQNNGV. This CDR3 is 16 amino acids long. With V trimmed by 6 bases and J by 2 bases, 8 bases remained unmatched.

J is TRBJ1-2 and V is TRBV30; 8 bases agree with TRBD1. The CDR3 has 13 amino acids. Germline assignment: CDR1 GTSNPN and CDR2 SVGIG (reference sequence). Germline trimming cut 4 bases from V and 6 bases from J; bases unmatched to any gene: 7. In nucleotides, the CDR3 is TGTGCCTGGATTGACAGGGGCCTAGATGGCTACACCTTC. Translation: CAWIDRGLDGYTF.

This clone turned up a few times. The V gene is TRBV5-1, the J gene TRBJ2-1; 10 bases fit TRBD2. The J segment lost 8 bases and the V segment lost 2 bases, leaving 10 bases of the junction unmatched. This CDR3 is built from 16 residues. Looked up from germline, CDR1 is SGHRS and CDR2 is YFSETQ. The CDR3 DNA follows: TGCGCCAGCAGCTTCACAGCGGGAGGGCCCTCACATGAGCAGTTCTTC. Translating gives CASSFTAGGPSHEQFF.

The J gene is TRBJ2-7, the V gene TRBV2; D is undetermined. Germline V gene data show CDR1 as SNHLY and CDR2 as FYNNEI. The CDR3 has 11 residues. V dropped 6 bases and J dropped 2 bases, with 5 bases sitting between them. CDR3 bases: TGTGCCAGCAGAACAGCCTACGAGCAGTACTTC. Translating gives CASRTAYEQYF.

This chain links TRBV13 with TRBJ2-3, with a possible D match to TRBD1 (5 bases). The CDR3 totals 16 residues. The ends were cut back, 4 bases at V and 0 bases at J, with 14 bases in the middle. Germline V gene data show CDR1 as PRHDT and CDR2 as FYEKMQ (reference sequence). The CDR3 loop reads CASSSRRTTSTDTQYF. In DNA, the CDR3 is TGTGCCAGCAGCTCCCGACGGACAACTAGCACAGATACGCAGTATTTT.

The chain joins TRBV10-2 to TRBJ2-5; 12 bases are a match to TRBD2. Germline assignment: CDR1 WSHSY and CDR2 SAAADI. The V gene end was trimmed by 4 bases and the J gene end by 1 base; junction bases not matched to a gene: 1. CDR3 length: 15 residues. CDR3 in DNA: TGCGCCAGCAGTGCGACTAGCGGGAGCCAAGAGACCCAGTACTTC. Protein sequence: CASSATSGSQETQYF.

This clone was counted once. The rearrangement links TRBV15 to TRBJ1-5; D uncertain. This CDR3 contains 14 residues. V lost 0 bases and J 7 bases, leaving 10 bases between the germline ends. Germline CDR1 LNHNV, CDR2 YYDKDF (reference sequence). The CDR3 DNA reads as TGTGCCACCAGCAGAGATCGTGACTCCCAGCCCCAGCATTTT. This gives the protein CATSRDRDSQPQHF. The full variable domain, with the rest looked up from reference TRBV15 and TRBJ1-5, is DAMVIQNPRYQVTQFGKPVTLSCSQTLNHNVMYWYQQKSSQAPKLLFHYYDKDFNNEADTPDNFQSRRPNTSFCFLDIRSPGLGDTAMYLCATSRDRDSQPQHFGDGTRLSIL.

DNA of the CDR3: TGTGCCAGCAGCTTAGAAACACTAGCGGGGCACCAAGAGACCCAGTACTTC. It specifies CASSLETLAGHQETQYF. J is TRBJ2-5 and V is TRBV11-2, with 10 bases that match TRBD2. V trimming: 0 bases; J trimming: 0 bases; junction bases outside the gene matches: 4. Per the germline V gene, CDR1 is SGHAT and CDR2 is FQNNGV. This CDR3 region has 17 residues. The variable domain in full, completed from reference TRBV11-2 and TRBJ2-5, reads EAGVAQSPRYKIIEKRQSVAFWCNPISGHATLYWYQQILGQGPKLLIQFQNNGVVDDSQLPKDRFSAERLKGVDSTLKIQPAKLEDSAVYLCASSLETLAGHQETQYFGPGTRLLVL.

This chain uses TRBV5-1 with TRBJ1-3; D remains ambiguous. Germline CDR1 and CDR2: SGHRS and YFSETQ. The length of the CDR3 is 17 residues. Trimming pared 6 bases from V and 0 bases from J, leaving 19 bases between. The chain's CDR3 is CASTVGGSSTSGNTIYF. CDR3 nucleotide sequence: TGCGCCAGCACCGTGGGAGGGAGTTCGACCTCTGGAAACACCATATATTTT.

This clone was observed a few times. V and J are TRBV7-6 and TRBJ1-3, with no clear D. Trimming cost V 2 bases and J 0 bases, with 8 bases left between them. Germline loops: CDR1 SGHVS, CDR2 FNYEAQ. CDR3 length equals 15 residues. The CDR3 sequence: CASSLKSYSGNTIYF. The CDR3, as DNA: TGTGCCAGCAGCTTAAAAAGCTACTCTGGAAACACCATATATTTT. Full variable domain (rest looked up from reference TRBV7-6 and TRBJ1-3): GAGVSQSPRYKVTKRGQDVALRCDPISGHVSLYWYRQALGQGPEFLTYFNYEAQQDKSGLPNDRFSAERPEGSISTLTIQRTEQRDSAMYRCASSLKSYSGNTIYFGEGSWLTVV.

The chain recombines TRBV30 with TRBJ2-7; D is ambiguous. The V and J ends lost 3 bases and 4 bases respectively, with 7 bases between them. This CDR3 has 11 residues. From germline, CDR1 is GTSNPN and CDR2 SVGIG (reference sequence). CDR3 DNA sequence: TGTGCCTGGAGCCGTTCGTACGAGCAGTACTTC. It codes for CAWSRSYEQYF.

The chain links TRBV6-5 to TRBJ2-7; TRBD2 might be the D (5 bases). The V gene's germline CDR1 is MNHEY and CDR2 SVGAGI. V was shortened by 6 bases and J by 12 bases, with 21 bases between the two germline ends. The CDR3 runs to 13 residues. CDR3 loop: CASSEGPRSWWYF. CDR3 in DNA: TGTGCCAGCAGCGAGGGTCCCAGAAGTTGGTGGTACTTC.

This clone was recorded a few times. This rearrangement joins TRBV27 to TRBJ2-7; 14 bases are a match to TRBD2. The CDR3 loop spans 16 amino acids. Germline V gives CDR1 MNHEY, CDR2 SMNVEV (reference sequence). Trimming took 2 bases from V and 4 from J; bases not matched to a gene: 4. CDR3 loop: CASSLKTSGRAYEQYF. The CDR3 DNA sequence: TGTGCCAGCAGTTTAAAGACTAGCGGGAGGGCATACGAGCAGTACTTC.

The gene calls are TRBV29-1 and TRBJ2-1; the D is unclear. There are 13 residues in the CDR3. Germline lookup yields CDR1 SQVTM and CDR2 ANQGSEA. The V and J ends lost 3 bases and 5 bases respectively, with 11 bases between them. CDR3 sequence reads: CSVDLQRNNEQFF. The CDR3 region has the DNA TGCAGCGTTGATTTACAGAGAAACAATGAGCAGTTCTTC.

This clone showed up just once. The V call is TRBV28, the J call TRBJ1-2; no firm D call. V was cut by 1 base and J by 6 bases, with 9 bases left in between. Germline values: CDR1 MDHEN, CDR2 SYDVKM. This CDR3 has 13 amino acids. CDR3: CASSLLLGDGYTF. CDR3 DNA sequence: TGTGCCAGCAGTTTATTACTAGGTGATGGCTACACCTTC.

The count of this clone is one. V gene TRBV7-9 combines with J gene TRBJ2-7; 12 bases are shared with TRBD2. The CDR3 is 14 amino acids. V was clipped by 4 bases and J by 5 bases; unmatched bases: 3. Germline assignment: CDR1 SEHNR and CDR2 FQNEAQ (reference sequence). CDR3 in amino acids: CASSSSGRAHEQYF. DNA for the CDR3: TGTGCCAGCAGCTCTAGCGGGAGGGCCCACGAGCAGTACTTC.

This clone is a singleton in its sample. The chain carries TRBV11-1 and TRBJ2-2; D is ambiguous. The CDR3 has 14 residues. The germline V gene encodes CDR1 SGHAT and CDR2 FQDESV (reference sequence). V was cut by 4 bases and J by 8 bases, with 14 bases left in between. The CDR3 loop is CASSSFVRSGELFF. The CDR3 coding sequence is TGTGCCAGCAGCTCCTTTGTCCGGAGTGGGGAGCTGTTTTTT.

Remarks on this clone: A read error may explain this, as a much larger clone is one base away. The gene calls are TRBV7-9 and TRBJ2-7, with a tentative D call TRBD1 (6 bases). The CDR3 totals 14 residues. Germline lookup yields CDR1 SEHNR and CDR2 FQNEAQ (reference sequence). CDR3 DNA: TGTACCAGCAGCGTTAGGACAGCCTCCTACGAGCAGTACTTC. Translating gives CTSSVRTASYEQYF.

The chain employs TRBV21-1 and TRBJ2-7; the table's D call of TRBD2 was not tested on the DNA. TRBV21-1 is reported as a pseudogene. CDR3 length: 14 amino acids. In DNA form, the CDR3 reads TGTGCCAGCAGCAAAGTAGCAGTCCACTACGAGCAGTACTTC. Translation gives CASSKVAVHYEQYF.

V is TRBV6-6 and J is TRBJ2-1, with D tentatively TRBD2 (6 bases). Germline CDR1 is MNHNY and CDR2 is SVGAGI (reference sequence). The CDR3 is 16 residues long. V lost 8 bases and J 1 base, leaving 18 bases between the germline ends. DNA of the CDR3: TGTGCCAGCCGGGACTCTAGCACTGCGTCCTACAATGAGCAGTTCTTC. Translating it yields CASRDSSTASYNEQFF.

The rearrangement links TRBV4-1 to TRBJ1-6; D is uncertain. CDR3 length: 15 amino acids. V lost 1 base and J lost 14, with 18 bases in between. Germline V CDR1 and CDR2: MGHRA, YSYEKL. The CDR3 bases are TGCGCCAGCAGCCAAGGGCCCGCGGAATTCGGGTCCCTCCACTTT. Translated, it gives CASSQGPAEFGSLHF.

The V call is TRBV11-2, the J call TRBJ1-1; D perhaps matches TRBD1 (6 bases). Germline loops: CDR1 SGHAT, CDR2 FQNNGV. V was trimmed by 3 bases and J by 1 base, leaving 9 bases between them. This CDR3 contains 14 residues. CDR3 coding DNA: TGTGCCAGCAGCTTTCCGGGACAGAACACTGAAGCTTTCTTT. Translated: CASSFPGQNTEAFF.